These 19 T cell receptor beta chains were sequenced from one sample in a study of blood T cell repertoires in COVID-19. Assay used: immunoSEQ multiplex PCR; TCRdb lists only in-frame clones, some missing. The sample has around 290,000 clones; around nine tenths are singletons. The sequencing input was PBMCs or T cells enriched from blood (not recorded which). The receptors here all came from a woman aged 18-35 years who had recovered from COVID-19.

The chain employs TRBV19 and TRBJ1-3; D remains unclear. This CDR3 has 15 amino acids. The germline V gene encodes CDR1 LNHDA and CDR2 SQIVND (reference sequence). V lost 5 bases and J lost 0, with 11 bases in between. The CDR3 nucleotides read TGTGCCAGTAGTCAATCGGGTAACTCTGGAAACACCATATATTTT. This encodes CASSQSGNSGNTIYF.

The chain is built from TRBV13 and TRBJ2-1; TRBD2 matches at 10 bases. The CDR3 has 16 amino acids. Germline-derived CDR1 and CDR2 are PRHDT and FYEKMQ (reference sequence). The trim removed 1 base at V and 4 bases at J, leaving 4 bases unmatched. Here the CDR3 DNA reads TGTGCCAGCAGCTTAGCACTAGCGGGACTTTACAATGAGCAGTTCTTC. Protein: CASSLALAGLYNEQFF.

The CDR3 loop reads CASSLHRGVQAEAFF. The DNA for the CDR3 is TGTGCCAGCAGCCTTCATCGGGGGGTGCAGGCTGAAGCTTTCTTT. The gene calls are TRBV3-1 (or the pseudogene TRBV3-2) and TRBJ1-1; D perhaps matches TRBD1 (5 bases). The CDR3 sequence is 15 residues long. V was trimmed by 4 bases and J by 6 bases, leaving 18 bases between them. Germline CDR1 and CDR2: LGHDT and YNNKEL (reference sequence).

Regarding this clone: This sample includes further DNA sequences coding for the same CDR3. The chain recombines TRBV28 with TRBJ1-1; D gene ambiguous. CDR1 and CDR2 from the germline V gene are MDHEN and SYDVKM. This CDR3 contains 12 residues. Trimming cost V 2 bases and J 3 bases, with 4 bases left between them. This CDR3 is CASSLRYTEAFF. The CDR3 DNA reads TGTGCCAGCAGTTTACGGTACACTGAAGCTTTCTTT. The full variable domain, with the rest looked up from reference TRBV28 and TRBJ1-1, is DVKVTQSSRYLVKRTGEKVFLECVQDMDHENMFWYRQDPGLGLRLIYFSYDVKMKEKGDIPEGYSVSREKKERFSLILESASTNQTSMYLCASSLRYTEAFFGQGTRLTVV.

The CDR3 here is CAITEDIGNSPLHF. Written as DNA, the CDR3 is TGTGCCATTACTGAGGACATAGGCAATTCACCCCTCCACTTT. V and J are TRBV10-3 and TRBJ1-6, with D possibly TRBD1 on 5 matching bases. Germline loops: CDR1 ENHRY, CDR2 SYGVKD. V was trimmed by 9 bases and J by 7 bases, leaving 16 bases between them. The length of the CDR3 is 14 residues.

V gene TRBV29-1 combines with J gene TRBJ2-1; 9 bases fit TRBD2. The CDR3 length is 14 residues. The germline gives CDR1 SQVTM, CDR2 ANQGSEA. The ends lost 8 bases at V and 4 bases at J; junction bases unmatched: 9. This CDR3 reads CSFLGTSGYNEQFF. The CDR3 DNA sequence: TGCAGCTTCCTCGGCACTAGCGGGTACAATGAGCAGTTCTTC.

Only one count was recorded for this clone. The V call is TRBV5-1, the J call TRBJ1-4, with no clear D. Trimming stripped 4 bases from V and 8 bases from J, with 9 bases between. Germline V gene sequence: CDR1 SGHRS, CDR2 YFSETQ. CDR3 length: 12 amino acids. The CDR3 sequence is CASSLAGEKLFF. CDR3 sequence (DNA): TGCGCCAGCAGCCTAGCCGGCGAAAAACTGTTTTTT.

This sequence joins TRBV27 and TRBJ2-3; tentatively, D is TRBD1 (6 bases). This CDR3 is built from 16 residues. CDR1 and CDR2 (germline): MNHEY, SMNVEV (reference sequence). V was pared by 0 bases and J by 5 bases, with 15 bases between. In DNA form, the CDR3 reads TGTGCCAGCAGTTTATCTGCAGGGGCAGTTATAGATACGCAGTATTTT. This gives the protein CASSLSAGAVIDTQYF.

The sample holds a few counts of this clone. The V gene is TRBV27, the J gene TRBJ2-1; D might be TRBD2 (6 bases). Germline CDR1 reads MNHEY; CDR2 reads SMNVEV (reference sequence). This CDR3 is 12 amino acids long. Here the CDR3 reads CASGGAYNEQFF. Here the CDR3 DNA reads TGTGCAAGTGGCGGGGCCTACAATGAGCAGTTCTTC.

DNA for the CDR3: TGTGCCAGTGAAGGGACTAGCGGGAGATACAATGAGCAGTTCTTC. It codes for CASEGTSGRYNEQFF. The chain joins TRBV2 to TRBJ2-1; 14 nucleotides line up with TRBD2. There are 15 residues in the CDR3. Germline CDR1 reads SNHLY; CDR2 reads FYNNEI. V dropped 9 bases and J dropped 4; count of bases not matched to a gene: 5. Full variable domain (remainder filled in from reference TRBV2 and TRBJ2-1): EPEVTQTPSHQVTQMGQEVILRCVPISNHLYFYWYRQILGQKVEFLVSFYNNEISEKSEIFDDQFSVERPDGSNFTLKIRSTKLEDSAMYFCASEGTSGRYNEQFFGPGTRLTVL.

The rearrangement joins TRBV4-2 to TRBJ1-3; D is unresolved. This CDR3 has 18 residues. Germline V gives CDR1 LGHNA, CDR2 YNFKEQ. Trimming cost V 0 bases and J 3 bases, with 18 bases left between them. In DNA form, the CDR3 reads TGTGCCAGCAGCCAAGATGTCGGACTGCTCGTCTTTGGAAACACCATATATTTT. It translates to CASSQDVGLLVFGNTIYF.

The CDR3 loop is CASSISSRGTNNSPLHF. Here the CDR3 DNA reads TGTGCCAGTAGTATCTCCTCGCGGGGGACTAATAATTCACCCCTCCACTTT. The chain carries TRBV19 and TRBJ1-6; the D gene is possibly TRBD1 (5 bases). CDR3 length: 17 residues. The V gene's germline CDR1 is LNHDA and CDR2 SQIVND (reference sequence). The V and J ends lost 3 bases and 5 bases respectively, with 17 bases between them.

The chain has TRBV28 and TRBJ2-6; D is undetermined. The germline gives CDR1 MDHEN, CDR2 SYDVKM. V lost 6 bases to trimming and J lost 1 base, with 7 bases between them. This CDR3 has 14 residues. The CDR3 region has the DNA TGTGCCAGCAGCCAACTATCTGGGGCCAACGTCCTGACTTTC. Protein sequence: CASSQLSGANVLTF. The full variable domain, rest sourced from reference TRBV28 and TRBJ2-6, is DVKVTQSSRYLVKRTGEKVFLECVQDMDHENMFWYRQDPGLGLRLIYFSYDVKMKEKGDIPEGYSVSREKKERFSLILESASTNQTSMYLCASSQLSGANVLTFGAGSRLTVL.

This rearrangement joins TRBV4-1 to TRBJ2-5; D might be TRBD1 (5 bases). Germline V gene data show CDR1 as MGHRA and CDR2 as YSYEKL. The CDR3 extends over 14 amino acids. Trimming took off 1 base at V and 3 bases at J, with 9 bases between the two ends. The CDR3 nucleotides read TGCGCCAGCAGCCAAGGCCAGGGAAAAGAGACCCAGTACTTC. Translated, it gives CASSQGQGKETQYF.

The chain employs TRBV3-1 (or the pseudogene TRBV3-2) and TRBJ1-2; 7 bases are shared with TRBD1. In germline, CDR1 is LGHDT, CDR2 YNNKEL (reference sequence). J lost 0 bases, V lost 0 bases, and 4 bases had no gene match. This CDR3 region has 16 residues. The CDR3 reads CASSQDDRVANYGYTF. The CDR3 DNA follows: TGTGCCAGCAGCCAAGATGACAGGGTGGCTAACTATGGCTACACCTTC.

The chain is built from TRBV30 and TRBJ1-5; D is perhaps TRBD1 (6 bases). From germline, CDR1 is GTSNPN and CDR2 SVGIG (reference sequence). The CDR3 covers 14 residues. The germline V and J ends were trimmed by 2 bases and 4 bases, with 12 bases remaining between them. The CDR3 sequence: CAWSTGQLNQPQHF. CDR3 DNA sequence: TGTGCCTGGAGTACTGGACAGCTAAATCAGCCCCAGCATTTT.

The V and J genes are TRBV19 and TRBJ1-3; TRBD1 is a possible D gene (5 bases). The CDR3 contains 17 residues. The germline V gene encodes CDR1 LNHDA and CDR2 SQIVND (reference sequence). Trimming stripped 4 bases from V and 0 bases from J, with 16 bases between. The CDR3 region is CASSRGGSRRSGNTIYF. DNA for the CDR3: TGTGCCAGTAGTAGGGGCGGTAGCAGGCGCTCTGGAAACACCATATATTTT.

The rearrangement joins TRBV9 to TRBJ2-2, with TRBD1 matching over 7 bases. This CDR3 is 17 amino acids long. V lost 3 bases, J lost 6 bases, and 14 bases stayed unmatched. The germline gives CDR1 SGDLS, CDR2 YYNGEE. In DNA, the CDR3 is TGTGCCAGCAGCGCAAGAGGGGGCACTACTGGGCCCGGGGAGCTGTTTTTT. Protein product: CASSARGGTTGPGELFF.

The V gene is TRBV9, the J gene TRBJ2-7, with 7 bases aligning to TRBD1. The CDR3 is 13 amino acids. Looked up from germline, CDR1 is SGDLS and CDR2 is YYNGEE. The J segment lost 3 bases and the V segment lost 3 bases, leaving 3 bases of the junction unmatched. CDR3 DNA sequence: TGTGCCAGCAGCGGAGGACAGGACTACGAGCAGTACTTC. Translation: CASSGGQDYEQYF.